This T cell receptor (beta chain) is drawn from a study of shared T cell receptors in the human thymus. Sequencing was performed with immunoSEQ multiplex PCR; in TCRdb, only in-frame clones are kept and a portion is missing. The profile shows 500,000 to 550,000 clones, 75% to 85% of them singletons. V lost 3 bases and J lost 4, with 18 bases in between. Per the germline V gene, CDR1 is LNHDA and CDR2 is SQIVND (reference sequence). This CDR3 is 16 amino acids long. The same sample was also studied in work on human thymus T cells. As that report states: Donors were healthy Finnish infants having corrective surgery for congenital heart defects. Corrective cardiac operations yielded the resected thymus tissue. Within thymic and blood repertoires, V and J gene usage appeared to be biased. Unrelated individuals had highly overlapping thymic repertoires, as reported in related research.

The TCR was taken from a boy in the first two years of life with a congenital heart defect. V and J are TRBV19 and TRBJ1-1, with D tentatively TRBD1 (6 bases). The sequencing input was thymocytes. In DNA form, the CDR3 reads TGTGCCAGTAGTATGGGGTCCAGGGGTGAGAGCACTGAAGCTTTCTTT. Encoded protein: CASSMGSRGESTEAFF. Full variable domain (missing parts from reference TRBV19 and TRBJ1-1): DGGITQSPKYLFRKEGQNVTLSCEQNLNHDAMYWYRQDPGQGLRLIYYSQIVNDFQKGDIAEGYSVSREKKESFPLTVTSAQKNPTAFYLCASSMGSRGESTEAFFGQGTRLTVV.